One and the same sample provided the 13 T cell receptor beta chains below, sequenced in a study of blood T cell repertoires in COVID-19. Assay used: immunoSEQ multiplex PCR; TCRdb lists only in-frame clones, some missing. The sample yields some 51,000 clones, more than 85% seen once. Sequenced sample: peripheral blood. These receptors were obtained from a man aged 50 to 60 with acute or convalescent COVID-19.

CDR3 in amino acids: CASRAPGAHEQFF. In DNA form, the CDR3 reads TGTGCAAGTCGGGCGCCAGGGGCGCATGAGCAGTTCTTC. This rearrangement joins TRBV12-2 to TRBJ2-1; the tabulated D call, TRBD1, remains unverified against the DNA. TRBV12-2 is a recognized pseudogene. This CDR3 has 13 amino acids.

The J gene is TRBJ2-7, the V gene TRBV27; 8 bases are shared with TRBD1. After removal of 6 bases from V and 3 bases from J, the junction contained 13 bases not matched to a gene. Germline CDR1 reads MNHEY; CDR2 reads SMNVEV (reference sequence). The CDR3 has 16 amino acids. CDR3 sequence (DNA): TGTGCCAGCAGCGTATACTTCCCCGGACAGGGCTACGAGCAGTACTTC. Encoded protein: CASSVYFPGQGYEQYF.

The rearrangement uses TRBV5-4 and TRBJ2-3; 8 bases agree with TRBD1. V shed 5 bases, J shed 2 bases, and the junction held 7 bases outside the gene matches. Per the germline V gene, CDR1 is SGHNT and CDR2 is YYREEE (reference sequence). The CDR3 length is 15 residues. The CDR3 loop is CASSVGGQATDTQYF. DNA for the CDR3: TGTGCCAGCAGTGTAGGGGGACAGGCCACAGATACGCAGTATTTT.

J is TRBJ2-7 and V is TRBV7-8; 7 bases map to TRBD1. Germline V gene sequence: CDR1 SGHVS, CDR2 FQNEAQ. Losses at the gene ends were 5 bases for V and 6 bases for J; bases not matched to a gene: 7. CDR3 length: 13 amino acids. The CDR3 region is CASSARQGGEQYF. The CDR3 coding sequence is TGTGCCAGCAGCGCACGACAGGGTGGCGAGCAGTACTTC.

The CDR3 protein is CASSLQGLNEQYF. The CDR3 region has the DNA TGTGCCAGCAGCTTACAGGGGCTTAACGAGCAGTACTTC. The rearrangement uses TRBV2 and TRBJ2-7; 7 bases match TRBD1. Germline CDR1 reads SNHLY; CDR2 reads FYNNEI. The CDR3 consists of 13 residues. J lost 5 bases, V lost 6 bases, and 7 bases had no gene match.

This rearrangement joins TRBV5-1 to TRBJ2-1; D is ambiguous. The CDR3 covers 13 residues. The germline V gene has CDR1 SGHRS and CDR2 YFSETQ. V was shortened by 0 bases and J by 7 bases, with 8 bases between the two germline ends. The CDR3 bases are TGCGCCAGCAGCTTGGTTTCCTTAAATGAGCAGTTCTTC. Its protein is CASSLVSLNEQFF.

V and J are TRBV27 and TRBJ2-1; possible D gene TRBD1, 6 bases. This CDR3 has 14 residues. Germline V gives CDR1 MNHEY, CDR2 SMNVEV (reference sequence). Trimming cost V 0 bases and J 7 bases, with 10 bases left between them. In DNA form, the CDR3 reads TGTGCCAGCAGTTTATCGGGCAGGGGTAATGAGCAGTTCTTC. It yields the protein CASSLSGRGNEQFF.

The V and J genes are TRBV6-5 and TRBJ2-1; D not certain. Germline CDR1 and CDR2: MNHEY and SVGAGI. This CDR3 contains 13 residues. Deletions cut 2 bases from V and 9 bases from J, with 11 bases between. The CDR3 protein is CASSYTPGSEQFF. As DNA, the CDR3 is TGTGCCAGCAGTTACACACCCGGGTCTGAGCAGTTCTTC.

The rearrangement uses TRBV5-1 and TRBJ2-2; tentative D call: TRBD1 (6 bases). Per the germline V gene, CDR1 is SGHRS and CDR2 is YFSETQ. The CDR3 is 16 residues long. The V gene lost 4 bases and the J gene lost 1 base, with 14 bases spanning the gap. In DNA, the CDR3 is TGCGCCAGCAGCCCGACCGGGACACTGAACACCGGGGAGCTGTTTTTT. Its translation is CASSPTGTLNTGELFF.

The chain couples TRBV5-4 to TRBJ2-1, with D possibly TRBD2 on 5 matching bases. This CDR3 has 14 residues. CDR1 and CDR2 from the germline V gene are SGHNT and YYREEE (reference sequence). V lost 1 base to trimming and J lost 10 bases, with 15 bases between them. The DNA of the CDR3 is TGTGCCAGCAGCTTGATCCGGGATCTAGGCGAGCAGTTCTTC. Translating it yields CASSLIRDLGEQFF.

This chain uses TRBV6-6 with TRBJ1-1; 9 positions match TRBD1. V gave up 2 bases and J gave up 4 bases; unmatched junction bases: 2. The CDR3 is 14 amino acids. Germline CDR1 and CDR2: MNHNY and SVGAGI (reference sequence). CDR3 sequence (DNA): TGTGCCAGCAGTTACGACAGGGGGGGCACTGAAGCTTTCTTT. Its translation is CASSYDRGGTEAFF.

This chain joins TRBV6-5 and TRBJ1-1; D perhaps matches TRBD1 (5 bases). Germline lookup yields CDR1 MNHEY and CDR2 SVGAGI. The CDR3 is 15 amino acids. V was shortened by 4 bases and J by 8 bases, with 20 bases between the two germline ends. The CDR3 bases are TGTGCCAGCAGTTTCGACAGCTTGACCCTCGGGGAAGCTTTCTTT. Translated: CASSFDSLTLGEAFF.

This chain links TRBV14 with TRBJ1-2, with D hard to call. Germline loops: CDR1 SGHDN, CDR2 FVKESK. CDR3 length: 12 residues. V was pared by 1 base and J by 12 bases, with 12 bases between. This CDR3 is CASSQAGSGNTF. The DNA of the CDR3 is TGTGCCAGCAGCCAAGCCGGGAGCGGTAACACCTTC.